Below, 3 T cell receptor beta chains from the same sample are listed, as sequenced in a study of blood T cell repertoires in COVID-19. Assay used: immunoSEQ multiplex PCR; TCRdb lists only in-frame clones, some missing. Of fewer than 250,000 clones listed, 85% are singletons. The sequencing input was peripheral blood. The receptors shown here come from a man aged 35-49 years with acute or convalescent COVID-19.

This clone was counted once. The V and J genes are TRBV6-5 and TRBJ1-6; 8 bases line up with TRBD1. The germline CDR1 and CDR2 sequences are MNHEY and SVGAGI. The CDR3 covers 13 residues. J lost 10 bases, V lost 6 bases, and 5 bases had no gene match. The CDR3 bases are TGTGCCAGCAGGGGCCCAGGGGGCTCACCCCTCCACTTT. It encodes CASRGPGGSPLHF.

V usage is TRBV19 and J usage is TRBJ2-5; 12 nucleotides line up with TRBD2. Losses at the gene ends were 4 bases for V and 5 bases for J; bases not matched to a gene: 8. The CDR3 has 16 residues. Germline CDR1 is LNHDA and CDR2 is SQIVND (reference sequence). The CDR3 here is CASSSPRTSGVETQYF. The CDR3 DNA reads as TGTGCCAGTAGTAGCCCCAGGACTAGCGGGGTTGAGACCCAGTACTTC.

The CDR3 loop reads CAWSGGGSSGQYF. As DNA, the CDR3 is TGTGCCTGGAGTGGAGGGGGCTCGTCGGGGCAGTACTTC. V and J are TRBV30 and TRBJ2-7, with 7 bases fitting TRBD1. Germline V CDR1 and CDR2: GTSNPN, SVGIG (reference sequence). J gave up 9 bases and V 1 base, and 9 bases lay outside the gene matches. CDR3 length: 13 residues.